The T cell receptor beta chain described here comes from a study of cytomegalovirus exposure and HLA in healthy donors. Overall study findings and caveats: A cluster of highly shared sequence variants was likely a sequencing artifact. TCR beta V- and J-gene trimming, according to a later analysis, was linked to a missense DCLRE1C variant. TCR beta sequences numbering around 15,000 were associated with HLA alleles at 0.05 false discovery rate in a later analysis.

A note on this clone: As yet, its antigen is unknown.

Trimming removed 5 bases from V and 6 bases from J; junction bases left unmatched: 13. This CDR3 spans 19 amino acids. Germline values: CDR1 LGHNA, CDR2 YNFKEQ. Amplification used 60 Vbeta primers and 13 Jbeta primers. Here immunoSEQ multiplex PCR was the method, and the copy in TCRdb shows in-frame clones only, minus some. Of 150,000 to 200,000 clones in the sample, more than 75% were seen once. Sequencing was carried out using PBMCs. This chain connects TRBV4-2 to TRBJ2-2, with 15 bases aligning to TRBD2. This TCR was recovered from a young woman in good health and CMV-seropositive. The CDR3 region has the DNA TGTGCCAGCAGCTCGGCCGCGGGACTAGCGGGGGGAGGGGCCGGGGAGCTGTTTTTT. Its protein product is CASSSAAGLAGGGAGELFF.